Following are 12 T cell receptor beta chains from one sample sequenced in a study of shared clonotypes between healthy human individuals. Libraries were prepared by immunoSEQ multiplex PCR; TCRdb keeps only in-frame clonotypes and omits some of them. The table has 2,500,000 or so clones, 85% to 95% seen once; the top ten hold approximately 0.39%. Sequencing was performed on naive CD4+ T cells from PBMCs. As for subset: CD45RA+ positively selected. The receptors were sampled from a man aged 18 to 29 in good health. Some clones in this sample may be carry-over from other donors' samples.

Concerning this clone itself: The sample contains more than one DNA sequence encoding this CDR3. The V gene is TRBV6-5, the J gene TRBJ2-7; D gene ambiguous. The V end lost 3 bases, the J end lost 3 bases, and 9 bases lay between the germline ends. CDR3 length: 13 residues. The V gene's germline CDR1 is MNHEY and CDR2 SVGAGI. CDR3 loop: CASSYSVGYEQYF. The CDR3 nucleotides read TGTGCCAGCAGTTATTCAGTTGGCTACGAGCAGTACTTC.

The J gene is TRBJ2-7, the V gene TRBV11-1; D tentatively reads TRBD1 or TRBD2 (5 bases each). Looked up from germline, CDR1 is SGHAT and CDR2 is FQDESV (reference sequence). The CDR3 spans 14 residues. V was pared by 4 bases and J by 6 bases, with 16 bases between. DNA of the CDR3: TGTGCCAGCAGCTCACCGGGCCCGGGGACCGAGCAGTACTTC. Protein product: CASSSPGPGTEQYF. The full variable domain, its missing parts supplied by reference TRBV11-1 and TRBJ2-7, is EAEVAQSPRYKITEKSQAVAFWCDPISGHATLYWYRQILGQGPELLVQFQDESVVDDSQLPKDRFSAERLKGVDSTLKIQPAELGDSAMYLCASSSPGPGTEQYFGPGTRLTVT.

V and J are TRBV5-6 and TRBJ1-1; a possible D gene is TRBD1 (6 bases). Germline V lookup: CDR1 SGHDT, CDR2 YYEEEE. The CDR3 totals 14 residues. Trimming took off 0 bases at V and 6 bases at J, with 12 bases between the two ends. The CDR3 loop is CASSLVQGRSEAFF. In DNA form, the CDR3 reads TGTGCCAGCAGCTTGGTGCAGGGGCGTTCTGAAGCTTTCTTT. Looking up the rest from reference TRBV5-6 and TRBJ1-1 gives the full variable domain: DAGVTQSPTHLIKTRGQQVTLRCSPKSGHDTVSWYQQALGQGPQFIFQYYEEEERQRGNFPDRFSGHQFPNYSSELNVNALLLGDSALYLCASSLVQGRSEAFFGQGTRLTVV.

This rearrangement joins TRBV5-1 to TRBJ2-1; the D gene is possibly TRBD1 (6 bases). With 2 bases removed from V and 9 bases from J, the gap between germline ends came to 12 bases. Germline CDR1 reads SGHRS; CDR2 reads YFSETQ. The length of the CDR3 is 13 residues. The CDR3 DNA sequence: TGCGCCAGCAGCTTCGACGGGACACTTGAGCAGTTCTTC. It encodes CASSFDGTLEQFF.

For this clone: The sample carries other DNA sequences with the same CDR3. The chain combines TRBV18 with TRBJ1-1; D unresolved. V was clipped by 2 bases and J by 6 bases, with 10 bases between them. The CDR3 contains 13 residues. Germline V gives CDR1 KGHSH, CDR2 LQKENI. The CDR3 here is CASSPSLGPEAFF. The CDR3 DNA is TGTGCCAGCTCACCATCGCTAGGGCCTGAAGCTTTCTTT.

This rearrangement joins TRBV5-4 to TRBJ2-7; D not certain. V lost 1 base and J lost 0, with 8 bases in between. Germline-derived CDR1 and CDR2 are SGHNT and YYREEE (reference sequence). This CDR3 has 14 amino acids. The CDR3 loop reads CASSLKDSSYEQYF. The CDR3 DNA follows: TGTGCCAGCAGCTTGAAGGATAGCTCCTACGAGCAGTACTTC.

This clone occurred once. Other DNA sequences in this sample translate to the same CDR3. The rearrangement links TRBV11-2 to TRBJ2-7; 10 bases match TRBD2. CDR1 SGHAT and CDR2 FQNNGV come from the germline V gene. The V gene end was trimmed by 6 bases and the J gene end by 0 bases; junction bases not matched to a gene: 5. This CDR3 is 15 amino acids long. The CDR3 nucleotides are TGTGCCAGCAGTCTCAGACTAGCGGGCTCCTACGAGCAGTACTTC. As protein: CASSLRLAGSYEQYF. Together with reference TRBV11-2 and TRBJ2-7, the CDR3 gives the full variable domain: EAGVAQSPRYKIIEKRQSVAFWCNPISGHATLYWYQQILGQGPKLLIQFQNNGVVDDSQLPKDRFSAERLKGVDSTLKIQPAKLEDSAVYLCASSLRLAGSYEQYFGPGTRLTVT.

CDR3 nucleotides: TGTGCCAGCAGTTACTCGATGCGGGAGGGTCGGTACGAGCAGTACTTC. Protein sequence: CASSYSMREGRYEQYF. This rearrangement joins TRBV6-5 to TRBJ2-7; 9 bases fit TRBD2. The CDR3 consists of 16 residues. The J segment lost 4 bases and the V segment lost 0 bases, leaving 7 bases of the junction unmatched. Per the germline V gene, CDR1 is MNHEY and CDR2 is SVGAGI.

The chain is built from TRBV6-5 and TRBJ1-2; no clear D gene. Germline CDR1 and CDR2: MNHEY and SVGAGI. This CDR3 spans 14 amino acids. The ends were cut back, 6 bases at V and 4 bases at J, with 15 bases in the middle. This CDR3 is CASSLQRQIYGYTF. The CDR3 region has the DNA TGTGCCAGCAGCCTGCAGCGCCAGATCTATGGCTACACCTTC.

V gene TRBV7-9 combines with J gene TRBJ1-4, with a tentative D call TRBD1 (5 bases). CDR3 length: 14 amino acids. Trimming took off 3 bases at V and 8 bases at J, with 13 bases between the two ends. From germline, CDR1 is SEHNR and CDR2 FQNEAQ (reference sequence). The DNA of the CDR3 is TGTGCCAGCAGCTTGCGCGGGGGATGGGAAAAACTGTTTTTT. Its protein is CASSLRGGWEKLFF.

Details on this clone: The junction differs from germline at one of its ends, possibly a read error. The V gene is TRBV7-9, the J gene TRBJ1-2, with D unresolved. Germline-derived CDR1 and CDR2 are SEHNR and FQNEAQ (reference sequence). CDR3 length equals 14 residues. CDR3 residues: CASSLEVASYGYTF. The CDR3 DNA reads TGTGCCAGCAGTTTAGAGGTAGCCTCTTATGGCTACACCTTC. Drawing the rest from reference TRBV7-9 and TRBJ1-2, the complete variable domain is DTGVSQNPRHKITKRGQNVTFRCDPISEHNRLYWYRQTLGQGPEFLTYFQNEAQLEKSRLLSDRFSAERPKGSFSTLEIQRTEQGDSAMYLCASSLEVASYGYTFGSGTRLTVV.

This clone was counted a single time. The J gene is TRBJ2-5, the V gene TRBV6-1; D is possibly TRBD2 (6 bases). The germline gives CDR1 MNHNS, CDR2 SASEGT. Trimming removed 0 bases from V and 5 bases from J, with 16 bases in between. CDR3 length equals 16 residues. The CDR3 loop reads CASSEAPGLGGETQYF. CDR3 sequence (DNA): TGTGCCAGCAGTGAAGCGCCCGGTCTGGGGGGTGAGACCCAGTACTTC.